A single sample gave rise to the 28 T cell receptor beta chains below, sequenced in a study of CD8+ T cells in alopecia areata listed by TCRdb under 2018. The receptor library was made with the immunoSEQ multiplex PCR assay. For TCR sequencing, RNA was extracted from every sample and reverse transcribed into cDNA to serve as template. Imported from immuneACCESS, the table was reduced by TCRdb to in-frame sequences with V and J called. These copies leave out some clones; in studies compared against another copy, an unresolved V gene accounts for under half, and the cause of the remainder is not known. The sample table contains about 74,000 clones; only one count was recorded for roughly 30% of them. Together, the top ten hold more than 12% of the sample. The time point label, read with the paper, signifies: less than five weeks on oral tofacitinib. This specimen's treatment or condition label, per the study, means: oral pan-JAK inhibitor, 5-10 mg twice daily.

Source: CD8+ T cells sorted from blood, taken at week 4, from a patient treated with tofacitinib. Receptors originate from a human donor with alopecia areata.

The chain joins TRBV6-5 to TRBJ2-5, with 7 bases aligning to TRBD2. CDR1 is MNHEY, CDR2 SVGAGI, per germline. The V segment lost 0 bases and the J segment 2 bases; nucleotides outside the gene matches: 3. CDR3 length: 15 residues. Here the CDR3 reads CASSYSAGVQETQYF. CDR3 nucleotide sequence: TGTGCCAGCAGTTACTCGGCGGGGGTTCAAGAGACCCAGTACTTC.

As to this clone: The germline gene is not matched at one end of the junction; a read error may be the cause. The chain is built from TRBV10-3 and TRBJ1-1, with D maybe TRBD1 (5 bases). The CDR3 is made up of 15 amino acids. The V gene's germline CDR1 is ENHRY and CDR2 SYGVKD. The CDR3 DNA is TGTGCCAGCAGTTTAAGGGGAAGGGGGAACACTGAAGCTTTCTTT. Protein sequence: CASSLRGRGNTEAFF.

This clone has only a few counts. This chain links TRBV28 with TRBJ1-5, with a tentative D call TRBD1 (6 bases). This CDR3 comprises 15 residues. Germline CDR1 reads MDHEN; CDR2 reads SYDVKM. Trimming removed 6 bases at V and 9 bases at J, with 21 bases between. As DNA, the CDR3 is TGTGCCAGCAGCCCCAGGGGCGGCCCCGGTCCGCCCCAGCATTTT. Translation gives CASSPRGGPGPPQHF.

The gene calls are TRBV28 and TRBJ2-5, with 12 bases that match TRBD2. From germline, CDR1 is MDHEN and CDR2 SYDVKM. This CDR3 contains 17 residues. Trimming took 4 bases from V and 5 from J; bases not matched to a gene: 11. CDR3 sequence: CASSSETSGSFEETQYF. The DNA for the CDR3 is TGTGCCAGCAGTTCTGAGACTAGCGGGAGTTTCGAGGAGACCCAGTACTTC.

V gene TRBV30 combines with J gene TRBJ2-1, with D possibly matching TRBD1 (7 bases). V dropped 4 bases and J dropped 4 bases, with 14 bases sitting between them. CDR1 GTSNPN and CDR2 SVGIG come from the germline V gene (reference sequence). The CDR3 contains 14 residues. This CDR3 reads CAWKKEGAYNEQFF. The CDR3 DNA is TGTGCCTGGAAAAAGGAGGGGGCTTACAATGAGCAGTTCTTC. Drawing the rest from reference TRBV30 and TRBJ2-1, the complete variable domain is SQTIHQWPATLVQPVGSPLSLECTVEGTSNPNLYWYRQAAGRGLQLLFYSVGIGQISSEVPQNLSASRPQDRQFILSSKKLLLSDSGFYLCAWKKEGAYNEQFFGPGTRLTVL.

CDR3: CASSLGTDHPYF. The CDR3 DNA reads as TGTGCCAGCAGCTTAGGCACAGACCATCCGTACTTC. The chain uses TRBV7-9 and TRBJ2-7, with D unresolved. The CDR3 has 12 residues. Per germline, CDR1 SEHNR and CDR2 FQNEAQ (reference sequence). V lost 1 base, J lost 12 bases, and 13 bases lay in between.

This chain joins TRBV30 and TRBJ2-1, with D tentatively TRBD2 (5 bases). Germline V CDR1 and CDR2: GTSNPN, SVGIG (reference sequence). V dropped 4 bases and J dropped 3 bases, with 10 bases sitting between them. This CDR3 is 13 amino acids long. The CDR3 is CAWTYGIYNEQFF. The CDR3 DNA reads TGTGCCTGGACCTACGGGATCTACAATGAGCAGTTCTTC.

The J gene is TRBJ2-7, the V gene TRBV7-6; tentative D call: TRBD1 (7 bases). The CDR3 is made up of 13 amino acids. Germline V gives CDR1 SGHVS, CDR2 FNYEAQ. V was shortened by 5 bases and J by 9 bases, with 17 bases between the two germline ends. CDR3 loop: CASSGGTEKAQYF. The CDR3 bases are TGTGCCAGCAGCGGAGGGACAGAGAAGGCGCAGTACTTC.

The rearrangement joins TRBV30 to TRBJ2-1; D gene unclear. This CDR3 is built from 12 residues. Germline-derived CDR1 and CDR2 are GTSNPN and SVGIG (reference sequence). V gave up 0 bases and J gave up 2 bases, with 2 bases separating them. The CDR3 DNA reads TGTGCCTGGAGTGTAGCCTACAATGAGCAGTTCTTC. It translates to CAWSVAYNEQFF.

The J gene is TRBJ2-1, the V gene TRBV30, with D perhaps matching TRBD1 (5 bases). The germline CDR1 and CDR2 sequences are GTSNPN and SVGIG (reference sequence). V lost 1 base to trimming and J lost 8 bases, with 12 bases between them. The length of the CDR3 is 13 residues. The CDR3 sequence: CAWSAVWGDEQFF. CDR3 DNA sequence: TGTGCCTGGAGTGCGGTTTGGGGCGATGAGCAGTTCTTC.

The genes are TRBV4-3 and TRBJ2-2; a possible D gene is TRBD2 (6 bases). Germline V gene sequence: CDR1 LGHNA, CDR2 YSLEER. This CDR3 has 15 residues. Trimming shortened V by 4 bases and J by 5 bases, and 14 bases separated the two germline ends. The chain's CDR3 is CASSPRLAGTGELFF. CDR3 coding DNA: TGCGCCAGCAGCCCCCGATTGGCGGGGACCGGGGAGCTGTTTTTT.

This clone was observed a few times. The J gene is TRBJ2-5, the V gene TRBV27, with D perhaps matching TRBD1 (5 bases). V was pared by 6 bases and J by 2 bases, with 13 bases between. This CDR3 comprises 14 residues. Germline-derived CDR1 and CDR2 are MNHEY and SMNVEV (reference sequence). The CDR3 is CASRVIGAQETQYF. Written as DNA, the CDR3 is TGTGCCAGCAGAGTAATAGGGGCGCAAGAGACCCAGTACTTC.

The sample holds a few counts of this clone. This sequence joins TRBV6-1 and TRBJ2-1, with 8 nucleotides matching TRBD2. The V gene end was trimmed by 5 bases and the J gene end by 4 bases; junction bases not matched to a gene: 4. The germline V gene has CDR1 MNHNS and CDR2 SASEGT. The CDR3 totals 14 residues. CDR3 amino acids: CASSLGLEYNEQFF. For the CDR3, the DNA is TGTGCCAGCAGTCTGGGACTAGAATACAATGAGCAGTTCTTC.

This rearrangement joins TRBV29-1 to TRBJ2-7, with D perhaps matching TRBD2 (6 bases). The CDR3 totals 14 residues. V dropped 5 bases and J dropped 10 bases, with 24 bases sitting between them. Germline CDR1 and CDR2: SQVTM and ANQGSEA. The CDR3 region has the DNA TGCAGCGTTCAATATTCTGGCGGGGACCCCCCCCAGTACTTC. It is translated as CSVQYSGGDPPQYF.

The chain combines TRBV7-8 with TRBJ2-2, with D hard to call. Germline V gives CDR1 SGHVS, CDR2 FQNEAQ. The V and J ends lost 1 base and 5 bases respectively, with 5 bases between them. There are 13 residues in the CDR3. The CDR3 coding sequence is TGTGCCAGCAGCTTAGTAGCTACCGGGGAGCTGTTTTTT. It codes for CASSLVATGELFF.

This clone was seen a handful of times. J is TRBJ2-5 and V is TRBV7-9, with 10 nucleotides matching TRBD2. V gave up 5 bases and J gave up 9 bases; unmatched junction bases: 9. Germline V lookup: CDR1 SEHNR, CDR2 FQNEAQ (reference sequence). The CDR3 spans 14 residues. The CDR3, as DNA: TGTGCCAGCAGCCGACCCGGGCTAGCGGGGGCCCAGTACTTC. It specifies CASSRPGLAGAQYF.

V usage is TRBV27 and J usage is TRBJ1-2; D unresolved. The germline V gene has CDR1 MNHEY and CDR2 SMNVEV (reference sequence). Trimming cost V 3 bases and J 0 bases, with 5 bases left between them. This CDR3 is built from 13 residues. CDR3 in amino acids: CASSFGSNYGYTF. The CDR3 DNA follows: TGTGCCAGCAGTTTCGGGTCTAACTATGGCTACACCTTC.

J is TRBJ1-5 and V is TRBV27; D possibly corresponds to TRBD1 (5 bases). CDR3 size: 14 residues. Per the germline V gene, CDR1 is MNHEY and CDR2 is SMNVEV (reference sequence). V lost 2 bases, J lost 3 bases, and 8 bases lay in between. The DNA of the CDR3 is TGTGCCAGCAGTTTAAGGGGACCCAATCAGCCCCAGCATTTT. Translating it yields CASSLRGPNQPQHF.

This clone was counted only a few times. The germline gene is not matched at one end of the junction; a read error may be the cause. The V gene is TRBV29-1, the J gene TRBJ2-7, with TRBD1 matching over 7 bases. Germline V CDR1 and CDR2: SQVTM, ANQGSEA. This CDR3 has 10 residues. CDR3 protein: CSVDYRGILF. The CDR3 DNA reads TGCAGCGTTGATTACAGGGGAATTCTTTTC.

The chain couples TRBV5-4 to TRBJ2-7; 10 bases align to TRBD1. The trim removed 3 bases at V and 2 bases at J, leaving 2 bases unmatched. Per germline, CDR1 SGHNT and CDR2 YYREEE (reference sequence). CDR3 size: 14 residues. The CDR3 protein is CASSSGQGAYEQYF. The DNA of the CDR3 is TGTGCCAGCAGCTCCGGACAGGGGGCCTACGAGCAGTACTTC.

The rearrangement links TRBV28 to TRBJ2-4, with no clear D. CDR3 length: 19 amino acids. The ends were cut back, 2 bases at V and 0 bases at J, with 20 bases in the middle. CDR1 is MDHEN and CDR2 is SYDVKM in the germline V gene. In nucleotides, the CDR3 is TGTGCCAGCAGTTTAGGTTTAAGGGATCTAATTTCAGCCAAAAACATTCAGTACTTC. Translation gives CASSLGLRDLISAKNIQYF. Looking up the rest from reference TRBV28 and TRBJ2-4 gives the full variable domain: DVKVTQSSRYLVKRTGEKVFLECVQDMDHENMFWYRQDPGLGLRLIYFSYDVKMKEKGDIPEGYSVSREKKERFSLILESASTNQTSMYLCASSLGLRDLISAKNIQYFGAGTRLSVL.

This clone was seen a handful of times. The CDR3 DNA follows: TGTGCCAGCGGCGGGACTAGCGGGATAAACGCCTACGAGCAGTACTTC. Its translation is CASGGTSGINAYEQYF. This chain links TRBV7-9 with TRBJ2-7; TRBD2 aligns across 13 bases. The CDR3 is 16 residues long. V shed 8 bases and J 2 bases; nucleotides not matched to a gene: 9. CDR1 and CDR2 from the germline V gene are SEHNR and FQNEAQ (reference sequence).

This chain uses TRBV9 with TRBJ2-7; weak D call: TRBD1 (5 bases). Trimming removed 3 bases at V and 0 bases at J, with 13 bases between. CDR3 size: 15 residues. Germline V lookup: CDR1 SGDLS, CDR2 YYNGEE. The DNA of the CDR3 is TGTGCCAGCAGCGCTGGGGCCTCGAGCTCCTACGAGCAGTACTTC. Protein sequence: CASSAGASSSYEQYF.

The chain is built from TRBV29-1 and TRBJ2-5; no firm D call. The length of the CDR3 is 13 residues. Trimming stripped 5 bases from V and 4 bases from J, with 14 bases between. CDR1 is SQVTM and CDR2 is ANQGSEA in the germline V gene. CDR3 sequence reads: CSVLVGLRETQYF. CDR3 DNA sequence: TGCAGCGTTTTGGTGGGATTGAGAGAGACCCAGTACTTC.

In its sample, this clone was seen a few times. The CDR3: CASSKTGQYNEQFF. Here the CDR3 DNA reads TGTGCCAGCAGTAAGACGGGACAGTACAATGAGCAGTTCTTC. The chain couples TRBV11-2 to TRBJ2-1, with 7 bases lining up with TRBD1. This CDR3 has 14 residues. The germline gives CDR1 SGHAT, CDR2 FQNNGV. The J segment lost 4 bases and the V segment lost 6 bases, leaving 6 bases of the junction unmatched.

In this sample, this clone turned up a few times. This chain links TRBV30 with TRBJ2-1; no firm D call. This CDR3 has 12 residues. Germline lookup yields CDR1 GTSNPN and CDR2 SVGIG (reference sequence). V dropped 2 bases and J dropped 5 bases, with 7 bases sitting between them. The CDR3 DNA reads TGTGCCTGGAGTCTTGCAGACAATGAGCAGTTCTTC. Its translation is CAWSLADNEQFF.

This clone appeared a few times. V is TRBV9 and J is TRBJ2-5, with D perhaps matching TRBD2 (5 bases). The CDR3 loop spans 16 amino acids. Trimming removed 1 base at V and 3 bases at J, with 16 bases between. In germline, CDR1 is SGDLS, CDR2 YYNGEE. CDR3 DNA: TGTGCCAGCAGCGTAAATATTGAGCGGCGGGAAGAGACCCAGTACTTC. Amino acids: CASSVNIERREETQYF.

This clone was observed a few times. The chain is built from TRBV5-1 and TRBJ1-1, with D possibly matching TRBD1 (6 bases). Germline values: CDR1 SGHRS, CDR2 YFSETQ. The ends were cut back, 3 bases at V and 1 base at J, with 13 bases in the middle. This CDR3 comprises 15 residues. Here the CDR3 reads CASSSEGRGNTEAFF. The DNA for the CDR3 is TGCGCCAGCAGCTCGGAGGGCAGGGGGAACACTGAAGCTTTCTTT. The full variable domain, in which reference TRBV5-1 and TRBJ1-1 provide the parts outside the CDR3, is KAGVTQTPRYLIKTRGQQVTLSCSPISGHRSVSWYQQTPGQGLQFLFEYFSETQRNKGNFPGRFSGRQFSNSRSEMNVSTLELGDSALYLCASSSEGRGNTEAFFGQGTRLTVV.